The entry that follows covers one T cell receptor beta chain sequence. Its antigen remains unknown. Preparing the TCRbeta library involved the use of unique molecular identifiers. TCRdb reprocessed the PCR reads with MiXCR, giving one entry per CDR3 protein. The table includes 700,000 to 950,000 distinct CDR3 sequences, about 15% detected once. This sample was included in a study of T-cell reconstitution after alpha-beta-depleted transplantation in children. The V and J ends lost 2 bases and 3 bases respectively, with 14 bases between them. The CDR3 extends over 15 amino acids. Germline V gene data show CDR1 as SGHAT and CDR2 as FQNNGV. General study findings and limits: The main origin of T-cell counts and diversity one year after transplant was newly produced T cells. Several hundred rapidly expanded clones from non-depleted graft cells reportedly supplied alpha-beta T cells about two months post-transplant. Surviving recipient T cells and thymic progenitors underlay high day-60 TCRbeta diversity in some patients.

The source was PBMCs, mostly from graft donor cells, collected 360 days after TCRalphabeta/CD19-depleted stem cell transplant. The rearrangement links TRBV11-2 to TRBJ2-7, with D uncertain. The sequence came from a male patient younger than 18 who had a stem cell transplant for acute lymphoblastic leukemia, so the T cells may come from the graft donor. The CDR3 bases are TGTGCCAGCAGCTTACCATACGGGCCCCTCTACGAGCAGTACTTC. Residues: CASSLPYGPLYEQYF.